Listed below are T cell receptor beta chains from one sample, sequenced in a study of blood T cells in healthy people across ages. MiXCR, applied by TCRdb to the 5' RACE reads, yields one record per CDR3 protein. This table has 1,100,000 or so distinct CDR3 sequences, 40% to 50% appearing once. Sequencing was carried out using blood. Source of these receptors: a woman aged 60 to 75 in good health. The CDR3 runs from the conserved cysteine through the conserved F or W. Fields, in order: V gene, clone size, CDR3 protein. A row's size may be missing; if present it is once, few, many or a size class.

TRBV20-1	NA	CSASATNNLPLHF
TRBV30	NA	CAWSLTEKGGYTF
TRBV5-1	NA	CASSLEATGRPYNEQFF
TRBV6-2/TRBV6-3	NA	CASSLQGIHNEQFF
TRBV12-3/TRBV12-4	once	CASRITGARADTQYF
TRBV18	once	CASSHLDRAQETQYF
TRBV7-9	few	CASSLAQGSEETQYF
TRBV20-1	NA	CSAREGSYNEQFF
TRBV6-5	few	CASSPNPDVNEAFF
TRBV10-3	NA	CAISPRRGRDTGELFF
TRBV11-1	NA	CASSPAVLGAALSSGANVLTF
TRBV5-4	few	CASSGGTSGYYEQYF
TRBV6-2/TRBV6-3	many	CASSQAAGALEEQFF
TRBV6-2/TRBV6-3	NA	CVSSYSAGSINEKLFF
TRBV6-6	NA	CASSGLTGGGEKLFF
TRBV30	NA	CAWSVGLAGYNEQFF
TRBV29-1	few	CSVLPLGQKNIQYF
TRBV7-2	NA	CASSLTELDNNSPLHF
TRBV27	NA	CASSPLVGVETVYNEQFF
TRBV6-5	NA	CASRNSQGAGETQFF
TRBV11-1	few	CASSLGRSSTDTQYF
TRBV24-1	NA	CATSDSGTTSTDTQYF
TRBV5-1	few	CASSSDRIGYTF
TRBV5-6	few	CASSSPPGTQYF
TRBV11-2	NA	CASSLDRSPSTDTQYF
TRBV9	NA	CTSSVGTGGNIQYF
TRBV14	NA	CASSQGWTGPYEQYF
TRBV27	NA	CASSLSVYQETQYF
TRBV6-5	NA	CASTDSGANYGYTF
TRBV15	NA	CATSRRILAGDSYNEQFF
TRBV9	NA	CASSAPSRGQVTTSTDTQYF
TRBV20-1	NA	CSEEYSPSNEQFF
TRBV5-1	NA	CASSLDGGRTYEQYF
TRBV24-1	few	CATSDPGGVWETQYF
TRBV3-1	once	CASSQAGDRGYTF
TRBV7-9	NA	CASTKLGDSPLHF
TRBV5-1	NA	CASSVGPGTQYF
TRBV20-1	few	CSATGTGVLDTQYF
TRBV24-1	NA	CATSDPGTSGYNEQFF
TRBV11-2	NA	CASSLDRTGGLNEQYF
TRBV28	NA	CASSLGGAAYNEQFF
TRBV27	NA	CASSLSGQGASPLHF
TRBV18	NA	CASSSGQSGELFF
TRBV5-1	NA	CASSEDGSHYEQYF
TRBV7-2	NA	CASSLGAGAFSTGPGGFTF
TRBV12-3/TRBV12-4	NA	CASSFTGEGDGYTF
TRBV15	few	CATSRVGQVDYGYTF
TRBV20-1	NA	CSARELKRNTGELFF
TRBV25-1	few	CASSAPGTGGEKLFF
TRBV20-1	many	CSASVRLAGYQETQYF
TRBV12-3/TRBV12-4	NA	CASSSLLAGPNEQYF
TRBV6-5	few	CASSYSWGASDTQYF
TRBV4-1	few	CASSQGGSSQETQYF
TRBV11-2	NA	CASSYQLALYEQYF
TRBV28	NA	CASSLKKSTDTQYF
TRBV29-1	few	CSGGTGGGHGYTF